This T cell receptor beta chain was identified during a study of blood T cell repertoires in COVID-19. Study context: Nucleic acid was either cDNA or gDNA, and it came from T cells, B-cell-depleted T cells, or PBMCs.

The assay was immunoSEQ multiplex PCR, and TCRdb's table has in-frame clones only and misses some. The table includes more than 150,000 clones, around 80% detected once. The junction had 5 bases not matched to a gene; V was cut back by 1 base and J by 2 bases. The germline gives CDR1 LNHDA, CDR2 SQIVND (reference sequence). The CDR3 has 18 residues. Residents of approximately 25 US areas, aged about 18 to 89 years, made up the participants. The receptor was isolated from a woman between 55 and 75 years old who had recovered from COVID-19. The sample consisted of PBMCs or T cells enriched from blood (not recorded which). This chain joins TRBV19 and TRBJ2-6; 10 bases agree with TRBD2. The CDR3 loop is CASSIVDSGRTGANVLTF. For the CDR3, the DNA is TGTGCCAGTAGTATAGTTGATAGCGGGAGGACTGGGGCCAACGTCCTGACTTTC.